These 28 T cell receptor beta chains came from one sample sequenced in a study of T cells after yellow fever vaccination. TCRdb independently ran MiXCR on the 5' RACE reads; one entry per CDR3 protein. The profile shows 29,000 or so distinct CDR3 sequences, 6% to 8% of them singletons. The sequences come from PBMCs, either bulk or a sorted T-cell subset (CD4+, CD8+, memory, or dextramer-sorted; not recorded which), collected on the day of the yellow fever booster vaccination. The receptors come from a young man who received the YFV17D yellow fever vaccine.

This clonotype was recorded at least ten times. The chain is built from TRBV18 and TRBJ2-1, with TRBD2 matching over 13 bases. This CDR3 spans 16 amino acids. CDR1 and CDR2 (germline): KGHSH, LQKENI. Unmatched junction bases numbered 3, after V lost 5 bases and J lost 2 bases. CDR3: CASSNGLAGAYNEQFF. The CDR3, as DNA: TGTGCCAGCTCAAACGGACTAGCGGGAGCCTACAATGAGCAGTTCTTC.

As concerns this clonotype: Possible read error: a much larger clone is one base away. The chain joins TRBV20-1 to TRBJ2-3; D is perhaps TRBD1 or TRBD2 (5 bases each). The CDR3 has 15 residues. From germline, CDR1 is DFQATT and CDR2 SNEGSKA (reference sequence). CDR3 sequence: CSAVMGVRSTDTQYF. The CDR3 region has the DNA TGCAGCGCAGTGATGGGGGTTCGCAGCACAGATACGCAGTATTTT.

This clonotype was observed at least ten times. This chain joins TRBV7-9 and TRBJ1-6; a possible D gene is TRBD1 (5 bases). The CDR3 spans 16 residues. Trimming pared 5 bases from V and 0 bases from J, leaving 11 bases between. CDR1 and CDR2 from the germline V gene are SEHNR and FQNEAQ (reference sequence). The DNA for the CDR3 is TGTGCCAGCAGCAGGGACTCTAGCTCCTATAATTCACCCCTCCACTTT. Its protein is CASSRDSSSYNSPLHF.

This clonotype showed up many times. The V and J genes are TRBV18 and TRBJ2-7; no firm D call. Germline V gene data show CDR1 as KGHSH and CDR2 as LQKENI. V lost 4 bases and J 2 bases, leaving 12 bases between the germline ends. The CDR3 runs to 14 residues. This CDR3 reads CASSREGPTYEQYF. CDR3 nucleotide sequence: TGTGCCAGCTCACGCGAAGGACCGACCTACGAGCAGTACTTC.

The J gene is TRBJ1-1, the V gene TRBV5-4; tentatively, D is TRBD1 (6 bases). The CDR3 spans 14 residues. CDR1 is SGHNT and CDR2 is YYREEE in the germline V gene (reference sequence). The ends were cut back, 4 bases at V and 3 bases at J, with 13 bases in the middle. The CDR3 DNA is TGTGCCAGCAGCACCGGGACATTATACACTGAAGCTTTCTTT. Its protein is CASSTGTLYTEAFF.

A few counts support this clonotype. The CDR3 bases are TGCAGCGTTGAACGACCCTTAGAGACTGAAGCTTTCTTT. Amino acid sequence: CSVERPLETEAFF. This sequence joins TRBV29-1 and TRBJ1-1; D ambiguous. Per germline, CDR1 SQVTM and CDR2 ANQGSEA. This CDR3 has 13 residues. V was cut by 2 bases and J by 5 bases, with 12 bases left in between.

The CDR3 loop is CASRARGRSYEQFF. The CDR3 nucleotides read TGTGCCAGCCGTGCTCGCGGGAGGTCCTATGAGCAGTTCTTC. V gene TRBV7-8 combines with J gene TRBJ2-1, with 8 positions matching TRBD2. Germline loops: CDR1 SGHVS, CDR2 FQNEAQ. Unmatched junction bases numbered 11, after V lost 8 bases and J lost 8 bases. This CDR3 is 14 amino acids long.

The sample holds many counts of this clonotype. The chain recombines TRBV20-1 with TRBJ2-1; TRBD2 aligns across 15 bases. The junction had 8 bases not matched to a gene; V was cut back by 2 bases and J by 3 bases. CDR1 DFQATT and CDR2 SNEGSKA come from the germline V gene (reference sequence). The CDR3 is 18 residues long. The CDR3 spells CSARKRTSGRVSYNEQFF. Here the CDR3 DNA reads TGCAGTGCTAGAAAGAGGACTAGCGGGAGGGTTAGCTACAATGAGCAGTTCTTC.

This clonotype was detected ten times or more. The J gene is TRBJ2-5, the V gene TRBV4-1; D remains unclear. V lost 4 bases and J lost 4, with 16 bases in between. The CDR3 spans 15 residues. Germline CDR1 is MGHRA and CDR2 is YSYEKL. This CDR3 reads CASSPRPQGRETQYF. CDR3 DNA sequence: TGCGCCAGCAGCCCACGGCCCCAAGGGCGAGAGACCCAGTACTTC.

This clonotype came up a few times. This sequence may be a read error, since a much larger clone differs from it by one base. J is TRBJ1-1 and V is TRBV5-1; tentatively, D is TRBD1 (5 bases). The CDR3 is 12 amino acids. The V gene lost 4 bases and the J gene lost 7 bases, with 11 bases spanning the gap. The germline gives CDR1 SGHRS, CDR2 YFSETQ. The CDR3 nucleotides are TGCGCCAGCAGCGGCGGACATGGTGAAGCTTTCTTT. This sequence encodes CASSGGHGEAFF. The full variable domain, with the rest looked up from reference TRBV5-1 and TRBJ1-1, is KAGVTQTPRYLIKTRGQQVTLSCSPISGHRSVSWYQQTPGQGLQFLFEYFSETQRNKGNFPGRFSGRQFSNSRSEMNVSTLELGDSALYLCASSGGHGEAFFGQGTRLTVV.

There are a few counts of this clonotype. The chain has TRBV14 and TRBJ2-1, with 7 bases lining up with TRBD2. This CDR3 spans 18 amino acids. V lost 0 bases and J lost 6; bases outside the gene matches: 14. Germline-derived CDR1 and CDR2 are SGHDN and FVKESK. The CDR3 DNA reads TGTGCCAGCAGCCAAGATAAATTCGGGAGGCCTGCCATCAATGAGCAGTTCTTC. Translated: CASSQDKFGRPAINEQFF.

A few counts support this clonotype. The germline gene is not matched at one end of the junction; a read error may be the cause. The V gene is TRBV11-2, the J gene TRBJ2-5, with 16 bases identical to TRBD2. CDR3 size: 19 residues. Germline CDR1 SGHAT, CDR2 FQNNGV. In DNA form, the CDR3 reads TGTGCCAGCACCTTAACTTTGGGACTAGCGGGAGGGCCCCGGGAGACCCAGTACTTC. Amino acid sequence: CASTLTLGLAGGPRETQYF.

This clonotype has a handful of counts. The chain combines TRBV4-3 with TRBJ1-2; 9 bases are a match to TRBD1. The CDR3 loop spans 15 amino acids. After removal of 8 bases from V and 8 bases from J, the junction contained 15 bases not matched to a gene. Germline V gene data show CDR1 as LGHNA and CDR2 as YSLEER. The CDR3 DNA reads TGCGCCAGCGCGGTGGGAGGACAGGGGCTCTTCGGCTACACCTTC. It encodes CASAVGGQGLFGYTF.

In this sample, this clonotype turned up many times. The V gene is TRBV7-8, the J gene TRBJ2-3; D possibly corresponds to TRBD2 (6 bases). CDR1 SGHVS and CDR2 FQNEAQ come from the germline V gene. Trimming stripped 3 bases from V and 1 base from J, with 14 bases between. This CDR3 contains 16 residues. The CDR3 here is CASSFGRGGRTDTQYF. Written as DNA, the CDR3 is TGTGCCAGCAGCTTCGGTCGGGGAGGTCGCACAGATACGCAGTATTTT.

This clonotype was recorded at least ten times. This chain's CDR3 is CASSLNAGPAFF. CDR3 in DNA: TGTGCCAGCAGCTTAAACGCGGGCCCCGCTTTCTTT. This chain uses TRBV11-2 with TRBJ1-1; D call uncertain. V lost 2 bases to trimming and J lost 11 bases, with 12 bases between them. The V gene's germline CDR1 is SGHAT and CDR2 FQNNGV. CDR3 length: 12 residues.

V usage is TRBV7-2 and J usage is TRBJ1-3; possibly TRBD1 for D (5 bases). CDR1 is SGHTA, CDR2 FQGNSA, per germline. V dropped 2 bases and J dropped 0 bases, with 8 bases sitting between them. The CDR3 extends over 15 amino acids. DNA of the CDR3: TGTGCCAGCAGCTTAAGGGGCCCCTCTGGAAACACCATATATTTT. It translates to CASSLRGPSGNTIYF.

This clonotype was recorded many times. J is TRBJ2-2 and V is TRBV3-1; tentative D call: TRBD1 (5 bases). V was cut by 7 bases and J by 7 bases, with 16 bases left in between. This CDR3 region has 14 residues. Per germline, CDR1 LGHDT and CDR2 YNNKEL (reference sequence). The CDR3 DNA is TGTGCCAGCATGAGGACACTCACGGGCGGGGAGCTGTTTTTT. It translates to CASMRTLTGGELFF.

The chain has TRBV27 and TRBJ2-1; 12 bases agree with TRBD2. V was pared by 3 bases and J by 0 bases, with 6 bases of the junction left unmatched. Germline-derived CDR1 and CDR2 are MNHEY and SMNVEV (reference sequence). There are 18 residues in the CDR3. The CDR3 protein is CASSFRLAGVSSYNEQFF. The CDR3, as DNA: TGTGCCAGCAGTTTTAGACTAGCGGGAGTTAGCTCCTACAATGAGCAGTTCTTC.

This clonotype was picked up a small number of times. The V call is TRBV18, the J call TRBJ2-7; D unresolved. The germline V and J ends were trimmed by 1 base and 5 bases, with 12 bases remaining between them. CDR3 length: 14 amino acids. Germline CDR1 KGHSH, CDR2 LQKENI. The CDR3 nucleotides are TGTGCCAGCTCACCACTGGCCTTCTCGGACGAGCAGTACTTC. Encoded protein: CASSPLAFSDEQYF. Combining the CDR3 with reference TRBV18 and TRBJ2-7 gives the whole variable domain NAGVMQNPRHLVRRRGQEARLRCSPMKGHSHVYWYRQLPEEGLKFMVYLQKENIIDESGMPKERFSAEFPKEGPSILRIQQVVRGDSAAYFCASSPLAFSDEQYFGPGTRLTVT.

In its sample, this clonotype was seen many times. The chain joins TRBV11-2 to TRBJ2-7; 8 bases map to TRBD2. The CDR3 length is 20 residues. CDR1 is SGHAT and CDR2 is FQNNGV in the germline V gene. V was clipped by 2 bases and J by 0 bases; unmatched bases: 18. CDR3 region: CASSLKQGATSALSSYEQYF. For the CDR3, the DNA is TGTGCCAGCAGCTTAAAACAGGGCGCGACTAGCGCCCTTTCCTCCTACGAGCAGTACTTC.

This clonotype was seen repeatedly, ten times or more. V gene TRBV3-1 combines with J gene TRBJ2-4; the D is unclear. This CDR3 region has 14 residues. Germline V gives CDR1 LGHDT, CDR2 YNNKEL (reference sequence). Trimming cost V 3 bases and J 5 bases, with 11 bases left between them. CDR3 in amino acids: CASSHIDVENIQYF. Here the CDR3 DNA reads TGTGCCAGCAGCCATATCGACGTTGAAAACATTCAGTACTTC.

This clonotype was counted many times. The J gene is TRBJ2-1, the V gene TRBV10-3; 7 positions match TRBD2. This CDR3 has 12 residues. V lost 0 bases to trimming and J lost 12 bases; unmatched junction nucleotides: 2. Germline V CDR1 and CDR2: ENHRY, SYGVKD. In DNA form, the CDR3 reads TGTGCCATCAGTGAGTCGCGGGAGAGGCAGTTCTTC. Translating gives CAISESRERQFF.

This clonotype occurred a few times. The V gene is TRBV7-8, the J gene TRBJ2-6; D is perhaps TRBD1 (6 bases). Deletions cut 5 bases from V and 3 bases from J, with 14 bases between. Per the germline V gene, CDR1 is SGHVS and CDR2 is FQNEAQ. The CDR3 is made up of 16 amino acids. DNA for the CDR3: TGTGCCAGCAGCGCACGCAACAGGGATGGGGCCAACGTCCTGACTTTC. Residues: CASSARNRDGANVLTF.

The chain recombines TRBV7-2 with TRBJ1-5, with 9 bases fitting TRBD1. Per the germline V gene, CDR1 is SGHTA and CDR2 is FQGNSA. The V and J ends lost 5 bases and 6 bases, in that order; junction bases with no gene match: 8. CDR3 length: 15 amino acids. DNA for the CDR3: TGTGCCAGCAGCCCTAGGACAGGGGAGGGTCAGCCCCAGCATTTT. It codes for CASSPRTGEGQPQHF.

V and J are TRBV25-1 and TRBJ2-3, with D uncertain. The CDR3 runs 14 residues. The V and J ends lost 2 bases and 2 bases respectively, with 8 bases between them. Germline CDR1 MGHDK, CDR2 SYGVNS. CDR3 nucleotides: TGTGCCAGCAGTGAACCGACTGACACAGATACGCAGTATTTT. Its translation: CASSEPTDTDTQYF.

This clonotype showed up many times. Given the absence of the conserved phenylalanine or tryptophan at the CDR3 end, a read error is likely. Because the CDR3's place on the DNA is in doubt, the DNA is left out and the CDR3 is given as listed by TCRdb. The chain is built from TRBV30 and TRBJ1-3; TRBD1, the table's D call, was not compared with the DNA. The germline gives CDR1 GTSNPN, CDR2 SVGIG (reference sequence). Counting both end residues, the CDR3 totals 9 amino acids. The CDR3: CAWDPRPRA.

This clonotype occurred many times. The chain carries TRBV20-1 and TRBJ2-5; maybe TRBD1 (5 bases). CDR1 is DFQATT, CDR2 SNEGSKA, per germline (reference sequence). V shed 6 bases and J shed 4 bases, with 9 bases lying between them. The CDR3 loop spans 11 amino acids. Written as DNA, the CDR3 is TGCAGTGCCGTTCAGGGAGAGACCCAGTACTTC. Residues: CSAVQGETQYF.

This clonotype was counted ten times or more. The chain joins TRBV19 to TRBJ2-7; tentative D call: TRBD2 (5 bases). V was clipped by 1 base and J by 5 bases, with 9 bases between them. This CDR3 is built from 13 residues. Germline loops: CDR1 LNHDA, CDR2 SQIVND (reference sequence). The CDR3 is CASSIVLRDEQYF. CDR3 nucleotides: TGTGCCAGTAGTATAGTCCTGCGGGACGAGCAGTACTTC.